The source of this TCR beta chain is a study of OX40 agonist ivuxolimab in advanced cancers. Some clones are missing from TCRdb's copy, which holds only in-frame ones; the method was immunoSEQ multiplex PCR. Of about 82,000 clones listed, 92% are singletons. CDR1 and CDR2 from the germline V gene are SGHRS and YFSETQ. V dropped 2 bases and J dropped 0; count of bases not matched to a gene: 3. This CDR3 comprises 15 residues. The chain employs TRBV5-1 and TRBJ2-5; 8 nucleotides align to TRBD2. Source: CD4+ or CD8+ T cells sorted from blood, taken in a trial of the OX40 agonist ivuxolimab. The TCR originated in an adult with an advanced solid tumor such as melanoma, head and neck, liver or kidney cancer. For the CDR3, the DNA is TGCGCCAGCAGCTTACCGGGGGGGAACCAAGAGACCCAGTACTTC. It encodes CASSLPGGNQETQYF.